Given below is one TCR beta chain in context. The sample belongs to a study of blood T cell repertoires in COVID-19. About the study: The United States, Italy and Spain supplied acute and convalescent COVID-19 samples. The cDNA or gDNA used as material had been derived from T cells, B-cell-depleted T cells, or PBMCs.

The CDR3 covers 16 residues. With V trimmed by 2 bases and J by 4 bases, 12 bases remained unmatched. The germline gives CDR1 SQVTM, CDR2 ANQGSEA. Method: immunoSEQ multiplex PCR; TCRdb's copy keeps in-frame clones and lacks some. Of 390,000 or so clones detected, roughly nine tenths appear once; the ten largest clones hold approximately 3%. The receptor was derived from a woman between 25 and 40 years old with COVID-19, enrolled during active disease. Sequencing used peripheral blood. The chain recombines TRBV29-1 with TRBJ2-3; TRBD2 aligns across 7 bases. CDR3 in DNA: TGCAGCGTTGAAAAGGAGGGCGGGAGCCCCGCAGATACGCAGTATTTT. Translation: CSVEKEGGSPADTQYF.